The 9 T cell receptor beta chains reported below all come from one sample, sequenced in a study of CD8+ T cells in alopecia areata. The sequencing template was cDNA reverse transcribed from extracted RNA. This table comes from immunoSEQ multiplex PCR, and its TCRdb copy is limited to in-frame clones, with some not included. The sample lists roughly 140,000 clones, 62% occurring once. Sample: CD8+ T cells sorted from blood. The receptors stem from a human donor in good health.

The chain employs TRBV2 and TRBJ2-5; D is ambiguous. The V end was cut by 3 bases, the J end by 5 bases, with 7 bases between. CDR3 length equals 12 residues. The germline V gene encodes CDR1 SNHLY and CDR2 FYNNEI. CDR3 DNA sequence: TGTGCCAGCAGTGATCCAGCGGAGACCCAGTACTTC. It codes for CASSDPAETQYF.

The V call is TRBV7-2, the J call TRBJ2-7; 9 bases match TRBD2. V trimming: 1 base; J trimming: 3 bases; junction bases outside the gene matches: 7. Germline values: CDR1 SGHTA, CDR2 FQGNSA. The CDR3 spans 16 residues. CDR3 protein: CASSLVSREGLYEQYF. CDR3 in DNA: TGTGCCAGCAGCTTAGTTTCGCGGGAGGGCCTCTACGAGCAGTACTTC.

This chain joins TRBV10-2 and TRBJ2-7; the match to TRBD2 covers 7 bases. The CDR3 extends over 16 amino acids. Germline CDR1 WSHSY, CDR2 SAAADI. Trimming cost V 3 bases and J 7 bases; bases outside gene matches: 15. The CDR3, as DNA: TGCGCCAGCAGTGACACCAGCGGGGACCCTTCGGGGGAGCAGTACTTC. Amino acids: CASSDTSGDPSGEQYF.

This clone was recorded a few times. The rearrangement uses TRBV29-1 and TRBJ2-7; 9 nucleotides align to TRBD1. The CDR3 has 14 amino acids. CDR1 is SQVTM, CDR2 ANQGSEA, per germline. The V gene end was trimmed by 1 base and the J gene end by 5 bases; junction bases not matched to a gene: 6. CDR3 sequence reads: CSVEGDDRGDEQYF. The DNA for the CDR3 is TGCAGCGTTGAAGGGGATGACAGGGGGGACGAGCAGTACTTC.

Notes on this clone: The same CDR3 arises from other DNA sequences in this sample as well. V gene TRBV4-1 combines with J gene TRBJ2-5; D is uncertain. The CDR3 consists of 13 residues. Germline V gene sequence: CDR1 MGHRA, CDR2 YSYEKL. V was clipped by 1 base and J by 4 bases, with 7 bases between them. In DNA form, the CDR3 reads TGCGCCAGCAGCCAAGTTGGTGGAGAGACCCAGTACTTC. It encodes CASSQVGGETQYF.

In nucleotides, the CDR3 is TGTGCCAGCAGCCCGCCCGGGCCAGCCTACGAGCAGTACTTC. Translation gives CASSPPGPAYEQYF. The chain recombines TRBV11-2 with TRBJ2-7; D is unresolved. The CDR3 extends over 14 amino acids. Germline lookup yields CDR1 SGHAT and CDR2 FQNNGV. V was shortened by 5 bases and J by 2 bases, with 13 bases between the two germline ends.

CDR3 sequence: CASSLSYEQYF. The CDR3, as DNA: TGTGCCAGCAGTTTATCCTACGAGCAGTACTTC. This sequence joins TRBV27 and TRBJ2-7; D remains ambiguous. Germline CDR1 and CDR2: MNHEY and SMNVEV (reference sequence). The CDR3 extends over 11 amino acids. V lost 0 bases and J lost 3, with 0 bases in between.

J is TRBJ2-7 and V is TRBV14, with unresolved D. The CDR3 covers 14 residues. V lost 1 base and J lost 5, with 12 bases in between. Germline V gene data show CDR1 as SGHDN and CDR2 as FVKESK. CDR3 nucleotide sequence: TGTGCCAGCAGCCAAGCTCCCAGTTTGCACGAGCAGTACTTC. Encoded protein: CASSQAPSLHEQYF.

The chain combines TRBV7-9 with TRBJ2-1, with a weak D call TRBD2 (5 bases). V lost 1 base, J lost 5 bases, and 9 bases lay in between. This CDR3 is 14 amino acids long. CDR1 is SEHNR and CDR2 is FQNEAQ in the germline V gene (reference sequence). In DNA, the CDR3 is TGTGCCAGCAGCTTAGAACTAGACCACAATGAGCAGTTCTTC. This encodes CASSLELDHNEQFF.